This T cell receptor (beta chain) was documented in a study of shared clonotypes between healthy human individuals. Germline V gives CDR1 LGHNA, CDR2 YNFKEQ. V gave up 2 bases and J gave up 6 bases, with 13 bases separating them. The CDR3 sequence is 14 residues long. The naive CD8 fraction comprised CD45RO-negative cells positively selected for CCR7 and excluded terminally differentiated effector memory CD45RA+ cells. Assay used: immunoSEQ multiplex PCR; TCRdb lists only in-frame clones, some missing. The top ten hold around 1% of the sample, which has under 2,000,000 clones, about 95% seen once. Sequenced sample: naive CD8+ T cells sorted from blood. The TCR sequence derives from a man aged 18 to 29 in good health. This rearrangement joins TRBV4-2 to TRBJ1-1, with D possibly TRBD1 on 5 matching bases. The CDR3 DNA reads as TGTGCCAGCAGCCAACAGGGAGATAGGGCTGAAGCTTTCTTT. Protein: CASSQQGDRAEAFF.